These 24 T cell receptor beta chains were all obtained from the same sample, sequenced in a study of T cell clonality in common variable immunodeficiency (dated by TCRdb to between 2014 and 2017). Receptor libraries were prepared by the immunoSEQ multiplex PCR assay. TCRdb's version of the immuneACCESS table is confined to in-frame rearrangements and falls short of the full clone set. An unresolved V gene accounts for under half of the shortfall where checked; the remainder is of unknown origin. This sample has about 52,000 clones, none of them a singleton. About 1.8% of the sample goes to the ten largest clones. Sequencing was carried out using peripheral blood mononuclear cells. Receptors originate from a person aged 18-70 years in good health.

In this sample, this clone turned up many times. The CDR3 end lies 3 residues beyond the end of the read and is filled in from the germline J gene. This rearrangement joins TRBV19 to TRBJ2-7; D unresolved. The CDR3 has 13 amino acids. V gave up 4 bases and J gave up 2 bases, with 9 bases separating them. Germline lookup yields CDR1 LNHDA and CDR2 SQIVND (reference sequence). Incomplete CDR3 DNA: TGTGCCAGTAGTAAAACAGAAACCTACGAG. This gives the protein CASSKTETYE. The full CDR3 protein reads CASSKTETYEQYF.

The sample holds many counts of this clone. The read gets to within 3 residues of the CDR3 end, and the germline J gene fills in the rest. The chain employs TRBV20-1 and TRBJ2-7; TRBD2 matches 9 bases. In germline, CDR1 is DFQATT, CDR2 SNEGSKA (reference sequence). V was pared by 7 bases and J by 1 base, with 8 bases of the junction left unmatched. The CDR3 spans 14 residues. The chain's CDR3 is CSVSSGRKSYEQYF. Incomplete CDR3 DNA: TGCAGTGTCTCGAGCGGGAGGAAGTCCTACGAG.

This clone was seen repeatedly, ten times or more. The CDR3 goes on 3 residues after the read ends, and that part is filled in from the germline J gene. The chain uses TRBV20-1 and TRBJ2-1; 8 nucleotides agree with TRBD2. The CDR3 contains 17 residues. Looked up from germline, CDR1 is DFQATT and CDR2 is SNEGSKA (reference sequence). Losses at the gene ends were 6 bases for V and 7 bases for J; bases not matched to a gene: 20. The CDR3 reads CSADPRAAGEGKNEQFF. CDR3 DNA (partial): TGCAGTGCAGACCCTAGGGCAGCGGGAGAGGGGAAGAATGAG.

This clone was counted ten times or more. Mismatch with germline at one junction end may stem from a read error. The observed sequence ends 3 residues before the CDR3 terminus, with the missing tail filled in from the germline J gene. The rearrangement links TRBV2 to TRBJ2-7; D is possibly TRBD1 (5 bases). Germline V CDR1 and CDR2: SNHLY, FYNNEI. The CDR3 extends over 12 amino acids. The chain's CDR3 is CASGDSAYEQYF. The CDR3 DNA, read in part, is TGTGCCAGCGGTGACAGCGCCTACGAG.

This clone was counted many times. The CDR3 bases that were read are TGCAGTGCTAGAGTGGGGGCTGGGGATGAAAAA. It yields the protein CSARVGAGDEK. The full CDR3 sequence reads CSARVGAGDEKLFF. The chain carries TRBV20-1 and TRBJ1-4, with D perhaps matching TRBD1 (6 bases). The missing CDR3 end, 3 residues past where the read stops, is filled in from the germline J gene. Germline CDR1 is DFQATT and CDR2 is SNEGSKA (reference sequence). There are 14 residues in the CDR3. The V end lost 1 base, the J end lost 6 bases, and 12 bases lay between the germline ends.

Remarks on this clone: The missing CDR3 end, 3 residues past where the read stops, is filled in from the germline J gene. The chain uses TRBV7-9 and TRBJ1-5; no clear D. With 1 base removed from V and 4 bases from J, the gap between germline ends came to 11 bases. Per germline, CDR1 SEHNR and CDR2 FQNEAQ (reference sequence). The CDR3 is made up of 15 amino acids. The CDR3 DNA, read in part, is TGTGCCAGCAGCTTAGGAGGTCCCCGAAATCAGCCC. Protein sequence: CASSLGGPRNQP. The CDR3 reads in full as CASSLGGPRNQPQHF. The full variable domain, rest sourced from reference TRBV7-9 and TRBJ1-5, is DTGVSQNPRHKITKRGQNVTFRCDPISEHNRLYWYRQTLGQGPEFLTYFQNEAQLEKSRLLSDRFSAERPKGSFSTLEIQRTEQGDSAMYLCASSLGGPRNQPQHFGDGTRLSIL.

There are many counts of this clone. The DNA ends 3 residues before the CDR3 does, and the rest of the CDR3 is filled in from the germline J gene. V usage is TRBV30 and J usage is TRBJ1-5; D is unresolved. The germline CDR1 and CDR2 sequences are GTSNPN and SVGIG (reference sequence). The CDR3 length is 13 residues. The V and J ends lost 0 bases and 4 bases respectively, with 7 bases between them. This CDR3 reads CAWSVSGNQPQHF. The sequenced part of the CDR3 DNA is TGTGCCTGGAGTGTATCGGGGAATCAGCCC.

The sequenced CDR3 bases are TGTGCCAGCAGCACCGGACAGGGAGAAAGTTCACCA. Translated, it gives CASSTGQGESSP. The CDR3 as a whole reads CASSTGQGESSPLFF. The chain is built from TRBV7-2 and TRBJ1-4; 8 bases line up with TRBD1. The CDR3 goes on 3 residues after the read ends, and that part is filled in from the germline J gene. Germline lookup yields CDR1 SGHTA and CDR2 FQGNSA. CDR3 length: 15 residues.

This clone was recorded at least ten times. Partial CDR3 DNA: TGTGCCAGCAGAAAAGACCAGGGGACCTACGAG. As protein: CASRKDQGTYE. The full CDR3 sequence reads CASRKDQGTYEQYF. The chain recombines TRBV5-4 with TRBJ2-7, with a possible D match to TRBD1 (6 bases). The CDR3 end falls 3 residues outside the read, so it is completed with the germline J gene. Germline assignment: CDR1 SGHNT and CDR2 YYREEE (reference sequence). V was pared by 5 bases and J by 2 bases, with 14 bases between. The CDR3 spans 14 residues.

Ten or more counts support this clone. Read data end 3 residues before the CDR3 end; the end is taken from the germline J gene. The chain is built from TRBV29-1 and TRBJ1-1; 10 nucleotides align to TRBD1. From germline, CDR1 is SQVTM and CDR2 ANQGSEA. The CDR3 consists of 12 residues. The sequenced part of the CDR3 DNA is TGCAGCGGGGTGGACAGGGGGAAAGGA. Translated, it gives CSGVDRGKG. The full CDR3 reads CSGVDRGKGAFF.

Ten or more counts support this clone. With the read ending 3 residues before the CDR3 end, the germline J gene is used to fill in that end. This chain joins TRBV11-2 and TRBJ1-2; TRBD1 matches 8 bases. The length of the CDR3 is 14 residues. Germline CDR1 SGHAT, CDR2 FQNNGV. The CDR3 sequence is CASSLEPTGVGYTF. Partial CDR3 DNA: TGTGCCAGCAGCTTAGAGCCGACAGGGGTCGGC.

This clone was seen ten or more times. The sequence runs out 3 residues before the end of the CDR3; the remainder is reconstructed from the germline J gene. The chain couples TRBV20-1 to TRBJ2-1; tentatively, D is TRBD2 (5 bases). V lost 3 bases, J lost 5 bases, and 17 bases lay in between. CDR3 length equals 15 residues. Germline V lookup: CDR1 DFQATT, CDR2 SNEGSKA (reference sequence). This chain's CDR3 is CSASPPEGYNNEQFF. The part of the CDR3 DNA that was read is TGCAGTGCTAGCCCCCCTGAGGGTTATAACAATGAG.

This clone came up many times. The read ends 3 residues shy of where the CDR3 ends; the end is completed using the germline J gene. The chain couples TRBV7-2 to TRBJ2-3; a weak D match, TRBD1 (5 bases). The CDR3 runs to 13 residues. The V end lost 1 base, the J end lost 6 bases, and 8 bases lay between the germline ends. Germline V CDR1 and CDR2: SGHTA, FQGNSA. Here the CDR3 reads CASSLERQDTQYF. CDR3 DNA, as far as it was read: TGTGCCAGCAGCTTAGAGAGACAGGATACG.

The CDR3 here is CASSDRDGAFF. The covered CDR3 bases are TGCGCCAGCAGCGACAGGGACGGG. This chain connects TRBV10-2 to TRBJ1-1; 7 bases are shared with TRBD1. The sequence runs out 3 residues before the end of the CDR3; the remainder is reconstructed from the germline J gene. The germline V gene encodes CDR1 WSHSY and CDR2 SAAADI. The CDR3 contains 11 residues.

By its share, this clone is medium-sized. CDR3 DNA (partial): TGCAGTGCTAGCAAGGACAACCGAATGAGCAATCAGCCC. This gives the protein CSASKDNRMSNQP. The whole CDR3 protein reads CSASKDNRMSNQPQHF. The chain links TRBV20-1 to TRBJ1-5; tentatively, D is TRBD1 (5 bases). The observed sequence ends 3 residues before the CDR3 terminus, with the missing tail filled in from the germline J gene. CDR1 and CDR2 (germline): DFQATT, SNEGSKA (reference sequence). Deletions cut 3 bases from V and 1 base from J, with 16 bases between. This CDR3 has 16 residues.

This clone was seen at least ten times. The read ends 3 residues before the CDR3 terminus; that terminus is restored from the germline J gene. The chain is built from TRBV6-2 or TRBV6-3 and TRBJ2-5; 12 bases map to TRBD2. CDR1 and CDR2 (germline): MNHEY, SVGEGT. CDR3 length: 15 residues. V was clipped by 6 bases and J by 3 bases; unmatched bases: 5. The CDR3 protein is CASRQTSGRKETQYF. Incomplete CDR3 DNA: TGTGCCAGCAGGCAGACTAGCGGGAGAAAAGAGACC.

This clone was recorded at least ten times. With the read ending 3 residues before the CDR3 end, the germline J gene is used to fill in that end. The chain recombines TRBV30 with TRBJ1-5; D not certain. CDR1 is GTSNPN and CDR2 is SVGIG in the germline V gene (reference sequence). This CDR3 spans 14 amino acids. Trimming took off 0 bases at V and 0 bases at J, with 6 bases between the two ends. The chain's CDR3 is CAWSVRGSNQPQHF. The DNA read from the CDR3 is TGTGCCTGGAGTGTTCGGGGTAGCAATCAGCCC.

Details on this clone: The CDR3 extends 3 residues past the end of the read, so its final part is completed from the germline J gene. This chain uses TRBV7-9 with TRBJ2-4; D ambiguous. Per the germline V gene, CDR1 is SEHNR and CDR2 is FQNEAQ (reference sequence). The CDR3 is 14 amino acids. Incomplete CDR3 DNA: TGTGCCAGCAGCTTCGAAAATGTGCCCTATGGT. Amino acids: CASSFENVPYG. Given in full, the CDR3 is CASSFENVPYGQYF. The full variable domain, in which reference TRBV7-9 and TRBJ2-4 provide the parts outside the CDR3, is DTGVSQNPRHKITKRGQNVTFRCDPISEHNRLYWYRQTLGQGPEFLTYFQNEAQLEKSRLLSDRFSAERPKGSFSTLEIQRTEQGDSAMYLCASSFENVPYGQYFGAGTRLSVL.

In its sample, this clone was seen a few times. The sequenced fragment ends 3 residues before the CDR3 boundary, so the rest is inferred from the germline J gene. The rearrangement links TRBV18 to TRBJ1-2; D not certain. The length of the CDR3 is 14 residues. Germline V CDR1 and CDR2: KGHSH, LQKENI. Partial CDR3 DNA: TGTGCCAGCTCACTGGGCGAGGACTCAGACATC. This encodes CASSLGEDSDI. The whole CDR3 region reads CASSLGEDSDIYTF.

Only a few counts were recorded for this clone. The read stops 3 residues short of the end of the CDR3; the missing end is completed from the germline J gene. J is TRBJ2-7 and V is TRBV11-2; D call uncertain. From germline, CDR1 is SGHAT and CDR2 FQNNGV. Trimming pared 1 base from V and 4 bases from J, leaving 8 bases between. The CDR3 is 13 amino acids. CDR3 DNA (partial): TGTGCCAGCAGCTTAGCCTGGGCGTACGAG. Amino acids: CASSLAWAYE. The whole CDR3 is CASSLAWAYEQYF. The variable domain in full, with the rest retrieved from reference TRBV11-2 and TRBJ2-7, is EAGVAQSPRYKIIEKRQSVAFWCNPISGHATLYWYQQILGQGPKLLIQFQNNGVVDDSQLPKDRFSAERLKGVDSTLKIQPAKLEDSAVYLCASSLAWAYEQYFGPGTRLTVT.

This clone was seen many times. The sequenced part of the CDR3 DNA is TGTGCCAGCAGCCCTAGGAGAGGGGGAGGC. This sequence encodes CASSPRRGGG. The full CDR3 is CASSPRRGGGYTF. The chain employs TRBV7-2 and TRBJ1-2, with D possibly TRBD1 on 6 matching bases. The read ends 3 residues before the CDR3 terminus; that terminus is restored from the germline J gene. Germline V CDR1 and CDR2: SGHTA, FQGNSA. The length of the CDR3 is 13 residues.

This clone has at least ten counts. The observed sequence ends 3 residues before the CDR3 terminus, with the missing tail filled in from the germline J gene. This chain links TRBV6-2 or TRBV6-3 with TRBJ2-3; 8 bases line up with TRBD2. The CDR3 runs 15 residues. The V gene's germline CDR1 is MNHEY and CDR2 SVGEGT. The CDR3 sequence is CASISGRGVSETQYF. The part of the CDR3 DNA that was read is TGTGCCAGCATATCAGGGCGGGGGGTGAGCGAGACG.

On this clone: From the germline J gene comes the end of the CDR3, since the read stops 3 residues before it. The V gene is TRBV5-3, the J gene TRBJ2-3; 10 bases line up with TRBD2. TRBV5-3 is placed among ORFs of uncertain function. V was clipped by 2 bases and J by 4 bases; unmatched bases: 7. The length of the CDR3 is 16 residues. The CDR3 DNA, read in part, is TGTGCCAGAAGCTTACAGCGGGAGGGCCCTTCAGATACG. Its translation: CARSLQREGPSDT. The CDR3 reads in full as CARSLQREGPSDTQYF.

The sample holds many counts of this clone. One junction end disagrees with the germline gene, perhaps due to a read error. Read coverage stops 3 residues before the CDR3 terminus; the germline J gene supplies the remainder. This chain joins TRBV4-2 and TRBJ2-2, with 9 positions matching TRBD2. This CDR3 is 16 amino acids long. Germline CDR1 LGHNA, CDR2 YNFKEQ. CDR3 region: CASGREAGGNTGELFF. The covered CDR3 bases are TGCGCCAGCGGAAGAGAAGCGGGAGGTAACACCGGGGAG.